A selection of T cell receptor beta chains follows, all from one sample in a study of memory B cells and T cells in multiple sclerosis. No antigen has been identified for these receptors. Here immunoSEQ multiplex PCR was the method, and the copy in TCRdb shows in-frame clones only, minus some. The sample has approximately 47,000 clones, roughly four fifths seen once. The source material was PBMCs from blood kept in culture. Receptors were obtained from a human donor with multiple sclerosis. The CDR3 runs from the conserved cysteine through the conserved F or W. Each record gives: J gene, V gene, CDR3 length, clone size, CDR3 protein. The size of a clone is reported for some rows only, either as once, few or many, or as a class for expanded clones.

TRBJ1-2 TRBV28 15 . CASSREWTGYYGYTF
TRBJ1-6 TRBV2 13 . CASSLGYNSPLHF
TRBJ1-1 TRBV7-9 13 . CASRFGTGGQAFF
TRBJ2-7 TRBV7-9 14 . CASSSGTRLYEQYF
TRBJ2-1 TRBV30 15 once CAWSSGLAGGNEQFF
TRBJ2-7 TRBV10-3 14 few CATRYETSTYEQYF
TRBJ1-2 TRBV2 13 . CASSPDLLYGYTF
TRBJ1-4 TRBV5-1 14 . CASSDGGRDEKLFF
TRBJ2-1 TRBV7-9 14 . CASSSTTSYNEQFF
TRBJ1-1 TRBV28 13 . CASLANLNTEAFF
TRBJ1-4 TRBV2 16 . CASSWTLSAANEKLFF
TRBJ2-7 TRBV6-5 15 . CASSRGGRGIHEQYF
TRBJ1-1 TRBV10-3 13 . CAISGLQDTEAFF
TRBJ1-1 TRBV28 13 . CASKGALRTEAFF
TRBJ2-1 TRBV9 15 . CASSGGQGSYNEQFF
TRBJ2-1 TRBV19 14 few CASSSGLAGHEQFF
TRBJ1-5 TRBV6-6 15 . CASSYSGGSNQPQHF
TRBJ1-1 TRBV7-9 8 few CARAEAFF
TRBJ1-1 TRBV9 11 once CASGRGTEAFF
TRBJ1-2 TRBV6-6 15 once CASSPPGVPTYGYTF
TRBJ2-7 TRBV5-6 13 . CASSFGGAYEQYF
TRBJ2-3 TRBV27 17 . CASSSGLAGGPIGTQYF
TRBJ1-1 TRBV4-3 17 . CASSQGTGRSPNTEAFF
TRBJ2-5 TRBV5-4 16 . CASSLLLRGSKETQYF
TRBJ2-1 TRBV2 14 few CASTPSTVHNEQFF
TRBJ1-5 TRBV27 17 . CASTEGPPDSRNQPQHF
TRBJ2-2 TRBV7-9 12 . CASSLASGELFF
TRBJ1-2 TRBV9 13 . CASLSSGRYGYTF
TRBJ2-2 TRBV4-3 15 . CASSQEVTNTGELFF
TRBJ1-5 TRBV6-4 13 . CASSSRGSQPQHF
TRBJ2-3 TRBV29-1 11 few CSVVGGGTQYF
TRBJ2-5 TRBV28 15 . CASSLRLASRETQYF
TRBJ1-5 TRBV16 16 . CASSPRQGQSYQPQHF
TRBJ1-2 TRBV5-1 13 . CASSFAGNYGYTF
TRBJ2-1 TRBV6-6 16 . CASSRALGTGGDEQFF
TRBJ1-2 TRBV7-8 15 . CASSSGAGGNYGYTF
TRBJ2-1 TRBV10-2 14 . CASELAGGYNEQFF
TRBJ1-2 TRBV28 14 . CASSLVGSRNGYTF
TRBJ2-7 TRBV29-1 13 . CSVRGTGAYEQYF
TRBJ2-1 TRBV5-6 15 . CASSLISAEYNEQFF
TRBJ2-3 TRBV10-1 14 once CASSRSGGADTQYF